This T cell receptor beta chain was observed in a study of blood T cell repertoires in COVID-19. Clones were read by immunoSEQ multiplex PCR, and TCRdb kept only the in-frame ones, dropping some. This table holds approximately 110,000 clones, 86% found once. The ends were cut back, 7 bases at V and 6 bases at J, with 21 bases in the middle. The CDR3 has 16 residues. Germline CDR1 reads MDHEN; CDR2 reads SYDVKM. The sequenced material came from peripheral blood. The genes are TRBV28 and TRBJ1-4, with D unresolved. The receptor's source is a human donor in a cohort sampled during active COVID-19. This CDR3 reads CASTNPGLEDDEKLFF. The CDR3 DNA follows: TGTGCCAGCACCAACCCGGGTCTAGAAGATGATGAAAAACTGTTTTTT.